This TCR beta chain comes out of a study of blood T cells in healthy people across ages (dated by TCRdb to about 2015). The study in broad terms: In model experiments, template switching captured about one uniquely barcoded TCR beta cDNA molecule for every two T cells. Four age groups were formed from the donors: young (average 16 years), middle-aged (just under 40), aged (under 70) and long-lived (less than 85). For two donors (one aged 18 to 30 and one aged 80 or older), the study analyzed two additional independent replicas of 1 million unique cDNA reads from the same blood draw. The study measured age-related changes in TCR beta repertoire diversity using deep sequencing normalized with unique cDNA molecular identifiers. Donors of different ages were randomly distributed across sequencing lanes to avoid experimental bias. What the authors observed across the whole study: Observed TCR beta diversity per million T cells fell roughly linearly with age, and a significant reduction was already apparent by age roughly 41. Estimates of total diversity based on one million sequenced T cells were regarded as lower bounds and as underestimates. Because profiling used bulk unsorted PBMCs, naive and antigen-experienced compartments could not be compared conclusively. Compared with the aged group, the long-lived group had more naive CD4+ T cells, fewer expanded clones and increased TCR diversity, suggesting age selection. The percentage of naive T cells measured by flow cytometry correlated strongly with observed TCR beta diversity. Because donor CMV infection status was unknown, age-related changes in expanded clonotypes were potentially confounded.

A word on this clonotype: Its antigen target is currently unknown. Base qualities are not recorded, but no much larger clone differs from it by a single base.

The library was produced with 5' RACE. This sample was sequenced with an Illumina HiSeq 2500. A second PCR of about 6 to 11 cycles was run with a J-beta primer mix and a sample-barcoded 5' primer. Each TCR beta cDNA molecule received a unique molecular identifier from a template-switch 5' adaptor carrying 12 random nucleotides. Each sample yielded at least 2.5 million CDR3-containing paired-end reads. First-strand cDNA synthesis was performed from all RNA using the Mint cDNA synthesis kit, with priming by a TRBC-specific oligonucleotide. After uracil-DNA glycosylase treatment, a first 18-cycle PCR used universal primers M1SS and BC2_uni_R on all cDNA. The source study handled its data this way. Each sample was normalized by randomly selecting 1 million high-quality reads, each carrying a distinct molecular identifier. Reads with shared molecular identifiers were discarded instead of being binned into consensus sequences. MiTCR, run with a Q25 quality threshold and the strictest error-elimination algorithm, handled CDR3 identification, clonotype clustering and error correction. Lower-bound total TCR beta diversity was estimated with a nonparametric unseen species model using Euler transformation. In-frame beta chains were kept once TCRdb had trimmed the public reads at Q25 with fastp and called clones with MiXCR. Merged by CDR3 protein, the rows form single entries marked with the most common genes and DNA. The V and J calls come from TCRdb's annotation, not from the publication. The sample has about 1.1 million distinct CDR3 sequences on record, around two fifths of them singletons. The ten top clones hold under 15% of the sample.

The approximately 41 donors, aged roughly 6 to 90 years, were systemically healthy Caucasian individuals from Russia. Approximately 10 milliliters of peripheral blood were collected from each donor into EDTA-treated Vacutainer tubes. Ficoll-Paque density-gradient centrifugation was used to isolate PBMCs, with at least 6 million per sample. Total RNA was extracted from PBMCs with Trizol reagent, with at least 6 micrograms obtained per sample. For every donor, flow cytometry on a PBMC aliquot measured the percentage of naive CD45RAhigh/CD27high T cells. This receptor was taken from a man aged 18 to 29 in good health. The sequenced sample consisted of blood.

At the DNA level, the sequence is TGTGCCAGCAGTTTGGGCCCTAACTCCTACAATGAGCAGTTCTTC. Its amino acids are CASSLGPNSYNEQFF. The sequence links TRBV12-3 or TRBV12-4 to TRBJ2-1; no D segment can be confidently identified. Between the V and J ends, shortened by 3 bases and 0 bases respectively, the junction contains 9 bases. The CDR3 runs 15 residues from the cysteine to the phenylalanine. The kept DNA is CDR3 alone, 45 bases in frame from the first base.